Presented here are 32 T cell receptor beta chains from one specimen sequenced in a study of coeliac disease. Assay: immunoSEQ multiplex PCR; the TCRdb copy retains only in-frame clones and omits some. The sample comprises around 9,000 clones, 60% to 80% of which are singletons, and around 20% rests with the top ten. The sequenced sample was lamina propria lymphocytes from the gut. Receptors originate from a woman aged 55-70 years with celiac disease.

The chain is built from TRBV9 and TRBJ2-1, with 8 positions matching TRBD2. CDR1 and CDR2 (germline): SGDLS, YYNGEE. The J segment lost 3 bases and the V segment lost 0 bases, leaving 5 bases of the junction unmatched. This CDR3 contains 16 residues. The CDR3 sequence is CASSVEAGEGYNEQFF. The CDR3, as DNA: TGTGCCAGCAGCGTAGAAGCGGGGGAAGGCTACAATGAGCAGTTCTTC.

This clone has just a few counts. The V gene is TRBV29-1, the J gene TRBJ2-1; D possibly corresponds to TRBD2 (6 bases). The CDR3 extends over 12 amino acids. V was trimmed by 4 bases and J by 10 bases, leaving 14 bases between them. Per the germline V gene, CDR1 is SQVTM and CDR2 is ANQGSEA. DNA of the CDR3: TGCAGCGTTGGAATAGCGGCTCTAGAGCAGTTCTTC. Protein sequence: CSVGIAALEQFF.

A few counts support this clone. V and J are TRBV5-1 and TRBJ1-2; D is perhaps TRBD1 (6 bases). The CDR3 length is 12 residues. The V end lost 4 bases, the J end lost 6 bases, and 10 bases lay between the germline ends. Germline CDR1 reads SGHRS; CDR2 reads YFSETQ. CDR3 loop: CASSATGNGYTF. For the CDR3, the DNA is TGCGCCAGCAGCGCCACAGGGAATGGCTACACCTTC.

The J gene is TRBJ2-7, the V gene TRBV10-3, with 10 positions matching TRBD1. This CDR3 spans 18 amino acids. Unmatched junction bases numbered 12, after V lost 0 bases and J lost 4 bases. Germline lookup yields CDR1 ENHRY and CDR2 SYGVKD. This chain's CDR3 is CAISESRTPGQGFYEQYF. CDR3 sequence (DNA): TGTGCCATCAGTGAGTCCCGAACCCCGGGACAGGGGTTTTACGAGCAGTACTTC.

The chain couples TRBV29-1 to TRBJ2-7; possible D gene TRBD1, 5 bases. The germline V gene has CDR1 SQVTM and CDR2 ANQGSEA. The CDR3 covers 10 residues. V was cut by 4 bases and J by 5 bases, with 6 bases left in between. This CDR3 is CSVGGNEQYF. The CDR3 region has the DNA TGCAGCGTTGGGGGCAACGAGCAGTACTTC.

J is TRBJ1-5 and V is TRBV19; possibly TRBD1 for D (5 bases). V was trimmed by 6 bases and J by 3 bases, leaving 18 bases between them. The CDR3 length is 16 residues. CDR1 and CDR2 from the germline V gene are LNHDA and SQIVND (reference sequence). The DNA for the CDR3 is TGTGCCAGTAGCGGCGGGTCAGGGAGGATCAATCAGCCCCAGCATTTT. This encodes CASSGGSGRINQPQHF. The full variable domain, its missing parts supplied by reference TRBV19 and TRBJ1-5, is DGGITQSPKYLFRKEGQNVTLSCEQNLNHDAMYWYRQDPGQGLRLIYYSQIVNDFQKGDIAEGYSVSREKKESFPLTVTSAQKNPTAFYLCASSGGSGRINQPQHFGDGTRLSIL.

The chain carries TRBV4-2 and TRBJ2-7; 7 bases are a match to TRBD1. Per germline, CDR1 LGHNA and CDR2 YNFKEQ. This CDR3 is built from 15 residues. Losses at the gene ends were 2 bases for V and 3 bases for J; bases not matched to a gene: 7. The CDR3 DNA sequence: TGTGCCAGCAGCCAACCCGGGACAGTCTTCTACGAGCAGTACTTC. Protein product: CASSQPGTVFYEQYF.

The chain employs TRBV20-1 and TRBJ2-7; TRBD1 might be the D (5 bases). Germline V gives CDR1 DFQATT, CDR2 SNEGSKA (reference sequence). The CDR3 is 11 amino acids. The V and J ends lost 4 bases and 2 bases respectively, with 6 bases between them. The CDR3 region has the DNA TGCAGTGCTACAGGGCCCTACGAGCAGTACTTC. This gives the protein CSATGPYEQYF.

About this clone itself: This CDR3 is also generated by other DNA sequences in the sample. Here the CDR3 reads CASSQERSSDEQFF. DNA for the CDR3: TGCGCCAGCAGCCAAGAAAGGAGCTCCGATGAGCAGTTCTTC. J is TRBJ2-1 and V is TRBV4-3; D gene unclear. Germline-derived CDR1 and CDR2 are LGHNA and YSLEER. The CDR3 covers 14 residues. V shed 0 bases and J shed 8 bases, with 11 bases lying between them.

This chain links TRBV18 with TRBJ1-5, with 10 bases identical to TRBD1. The CDR3 length is 14 residues. J gave up 5 bases and V 3 bases, and 1 base lay outside the gene matches. Per the germline V gene, CDR1 is KGHSH and CDR2 is LQKENI. In nucleotides, the CDR3 is TGTGCCAGCTCACCCGGGACAGGGGATCAGCCCCAGCATTTT. This encodes CASSPGTGDQPQHF.

The chain employs TRBV5-1 and TRBJ1-4; D is possibly TRBD1 (6 bases). Trimming took off 3 bases at V and 5 bases at J, with 11 bases between the two ends. CDR3 length equals 14 residues. The germline CDR1 and CDR2 sequences are SGHRS and YFSETQ. CDR3 sequence reads: CASSSGQYNEKLFF. DNA of the CDR3: TGCGCCAGCAGCTCCGGACAGTACAATGAAAAACTGTTTTTT. Variable domain in full (rest from reference TRBV5-1 and TRBJ1-4): KAGVTQTPRYLIKTRGQQVTLSCSPISGHRSVSWYQQTPGQGLQFLFEYFSETQRNKGNFPGRFSGRQFSNSRSEMNVSTLELGDSALYLCASSSGQYNEKLFFGSGTQLSVL.

The genes are TRBV18 and TRBJ1-5, with unresolved D. CDR3 size: 13 residues. Deletions cut 3 bases from V and 4 bases from J, with 7 bases between. The germline V gene has CDR1 KGHSH and CDR2 LQKENI. This CDR3 reads CASSPADNQPQHF. Written as DNA, the CDR3 is TGTGCCAGCTCACCCGCAGATAATCAGCCCCAGCATTTT.

In DNA form, the CDR3 reads TGTGCCTGGGGACAGGGGAAATCACCCCTCCACTTT. This translates into CAWGQGKSPLHF. The genes are TRBV30 and TRBJ1-6; 9 bases align to TRBD1. J was trimmed by 10 bases and V by 5 bases; bases with no gene match: 3. This CDR3 has 12 residues. CDR1 and CDR2 (germline): GTSNPN, SVGIG (reference sequence).

The CDR3 region has the DNA TGTGCCAGCACCCCAAGCCCGATTGGGGCCAACGTCCTGACTTTC. Its translation: CASTPSPIGANVLTF. The chain links TRBV27 to TRBJ2-6; D unresolved. V lost 7 bases and J lost 3, with 13 bases in between. This CDR3 contains 15 residues. CDR1 is MNHEY and CDR2 is SMNVEV in the germline V gene (reference sequence).

This clone was detected a few times. V gene TRBV29-1 combines with J gene TRBJ1-5; D remains ambiguous. The ends were cut back, 6 bases at V and 1 base at J, with 10 bases in the middle. Germline values: CDR1 SQVTM, CDR2 ANQGSEA. The CDR3 has 13 amino acids. CDR3 in DNA: TGCAGCGTCCCTGAACTCAGCAATCAGCCCCAGCATTTT. Translated, it gives CSVPELSNQPQHF.

The sample holds a few counts of this clone. The rearrangement joins TRBV6-5 to TRBJ1-2, with D possibly matching TRBD1 (6 bases). Trimming removed 2 bases at V and 4 bases at J, with 17 bases between. Per the germline V gene, CDR1 is MNHEY and CDR2 is SVGAGI. The CDR3 runs 16 residues. The CDR3 region has the DNA TGTGCCAGCAGTTACCTGGGAGGGGGTAAAGGCTATGGCTACACCTTC. It translates to CASSYLGGGKGYGYTF.

This clone turned up a few times. This rearrangement joins TRBV2 to TRBJ2-7; possibly TRBD2 for D (6 bases). Germline V lookup: CDR1 SNHLY, CDR2 FYNNEI. Trimming stripped 7 bases from V and 2 bases from J, with 12 bases between. This CDR3 region has 13 residues. CDR3 sequence reads: CASTPGVTYEQYF. The DNA of the CDR3 is TGTGCCAGCACCCCGGGAGTAACCTACGAGCAGTACTTC.

V is TRBV5-6 and J is TRBJ2-7, with TRBD1 identical over 7 bases. The germline CDR1 and CDR2 sequences are SGHDT and YYEEEE. The J segment lost 3 bases and the V segment lost 0 bases, leaving 0 bases of the junction unmatched. This CDR3 has 13 residues. DNA of the CDR3: TGTGCCAGCAGCTTGGGGACAGGCTACGAGCAGTACTTC. It yields the protein CASSLGTGYEQYF.

CDR3 sequence: CASSPEGQGVSEQYF. The CDR3 DNA reads TGTGCCAGCAGCCCAGAGGGACAGGGGGTTTCCGAGCAGTACTTC. The rearrangement joins TRBV28 to TRBJ2-7, with 11 bases lining up with TRBD1. CDR3 length: 15 residues. Per germline, CDR1 MDHEN and CDR2 SYDVKM. With 6 bases clipped from V and 6 bases from J, the junction kept 10 bases outside the gene matches. Combining the CDR3 with reference TRBV28 and TRBJ2-7 gives the whole variable domain DVKVTQSSRYLVKRTGEKVFLECVQDMDHENMFWYRQDPGLGLRLIYFSYDVKMKEKGDIPEGYSVSREKKERFSLILESASTNQTSMYLCASSPEGQGVSEQYFGPGTRLTVT.

V usage is TRBV5-6 and J usage is TRBJ1-5; D is undetermined. This CDR3 contains 15 residues. V lost 3 bases and J 2 bases, leaving 12 bases between the germline ends. The V gene's germline CDR1 is SGHDT and CDR2 YYEEEE. The CDR3 reads CASSSSRVGNQPQHF. CDR3 DNA sequence: TGTGCCAGCAGCTCTTCTCGGGTGGGCAATCAGCCCCAGCATTTT.

The V call is TRBV7-9, the J call TRBJ2-7, with a possible D match to TRBD2 (5 bases). CDR1 SEHNR and CDR2 FQNEAQ come from the germline V gene (reference sequence). The CDR3 is 13 residues long. V gave up 4 bases and J gave up 0 bases, with 7 bases separating them. The DNA for the CDR3 is TGTGCCAGCAGCTACACTAGCTCCTACGAGCAGTACTTC. Translating gives CASSYTSSYEQYF.

This chain uses TRBV7-6 with TRBJ1-1; tentative D call: TRBD1 (5 bases). V was clipped by 5 bases and J by 1 base, with 14 bases between them. CDR3 length equals 15 residues. Germline CDR1 reads SGHVS; CDR2 reads FNYEAQ. The CDR3 is CASSVNGGTNTEAFF. As DNA, the CDR3 is TGTGCCAGCAGCGTCAATGGGGGGACGAACACTGAAGCTTTCTTT.

The chain recombines TRBV28 with TRBJ2-7; D is unclear. The CDR3 length is 11 residues. Germline CDR1 MDHEN, CDR2 SYDVKM. Trimming took off 5 bases at V and 1 base at J, with 3 bases between the two ends. This CDR3 reads CASSQSYEQYF. The CDR3 DNA sequence: TGTGCCAGCAGTCAATCCTACGAGCAGTACTTC. The complete variable domain, with remaining parts taken from reference TRBV28 and TRBJ2-7, reads DVKVTQSSRYLVKRTGEKVFLECVQDMDHENMFWYRQDPGLGLRLIYFSYDVKMKEKGDIPEGYSVSREKKERFSLILESASTNQTSMYLCASSQSYEQYFGPGTRLTVT.

J is TRBJ2-7 and V is TRBV7-2, with 7 bases aligning to TRBD1. The V gene's germline CDR1 is SGHTA and CDR2 FQGNSA. The CDR3 runs to 14 residues. V dropped 5 bases and J dropped 7; count of bases not matched to a gene: 11. CDR3 sequence: CASSLRLTGNEQYF. The CDR3, as DNA: TGTGCCAGCAGCCTCCGCCTGACAGGGAATGAGCAGTACTTC.

The rearrangement uses TRBV7-2 and TRBJ1-5; no definite D call. This CDR3 is built from 15 residues. V was shortened by 1 base and J by 4 bases, with 11 bases between the two germline ends. The germline V gene has CDR1 SGHTA and CDR2 FQGNSA. The CDR3 spells CASSLVSGANQPQHF. CDR3 coding DNA: TGTGCCAGCAGCTTAGTCTCCGGAGCTAATCAGCCCCAGCATTTT.

This clone appeared a few times. This rearrangement joins TRBV30 to TRBJ2-1, with TRBD2 matching over 8 bases. The CDR3 extends over 14 amino acids. The trim removed 2 bases at V and 6 bases at J, leaving 6 bases unmatched. Germline CDR1 is GTSNPN and CDR2 is SVGIG (reference sequence). The CDR3 nucleotides read TGTGCCTGGAGTCGAACTGGGACTAGCAATGAGCAGTTCTTC. This encodes CAWSRTGTSNEQFF.

The rearrangement uses TRBV6-5 and TRBJ1-2; 8 bases fit TRBD1. V shed 6 bases and J 8 bases; nucleotides not matched to a gene: 5. This CDR3 contains 12 residues. Germline V lookup: CDR1 MNHEY, CDR2 SVGAGI. The CDR3 here is CASSPGGWGYTF. The CDR3 DNA is TGTGCCAGCAGCCCAGGGGGCTGGGGCTACACCTTC.

The rearrangement uses TRBV2 and TRBJ2-1, with 7 bases that match TRBD1. Germline V gives CDR1 SNHLY, CDR2 FYNNEI. This CDR3 has 12 amino acids. The V segment lost 8 bases and the J segment 6 bases; nucleotides outside the gene matches: 4. CDR3 sequence reads: CASATGSNEQFF. The DNA for the CDR3 is TGTGCCAGCGCGACAGGGAGCAATGAGCAGTTCTTC.

This clone was picked up a small number of times. The rearrangement uses TRBV6-1 and TRBJ1-1, with D possibly TRBD1 on 5 matching bases. Between the trimmed V and J ends, which lost 6 bases and 1 base, there was a span of 12 bases. The CDR3 has 14 residues. CDR1 is MNHNS, CDR2 SASEGT, per germline. CDR3 nucleotides: TGTGCCAGCAGAGCGACAGCCTCGAACACTGAAGCTTTCTTT. Its protein is CASRATASNTEAFF.

The CDR3 DNA follows: TGTGCCAGCAGTTCCCGAAACCGTCTAGCTAACTATGGCTACACCTTC. It yields the protein CASSSRNRLANYGYTF. The genes are TRBV6-5 and TRBJ1-2; no firm D call. Trimming shortened V by 4 bases and J by 0 bases, and 15 bases separated the two germline ends. This CDR3 comprises 16 residues. Germline-derived CDR1 and CDR2 are MNHEY and SVGAGI.

This clone was counted only a few times. CDR3 sequence (DNA): TGTGCCAGCAGTGAAAGACTAGCGACCACCGGGGAGCTGTTTTTT. Amino acids: CASSERLATTGELFF. The chain is built from TRBV2 and TRBJ2-2; TRBD2 agrees at 8 bases. The CDR3 is 15 amino acids. V shed 2 bases, J shed 4 bases, and the junction held 3 bases outside the gene matches. Germline CDR1 is SNHLY and CDR2 is FYNNEI.

The rearrangement joins TRBV2 to TRBJ2-7; possibly TRBD1 for D (6 bases). The V gene's germline CDR1 is SNHLY and CDR2 FYNNEI. V was clipped by 4 bases and J by 0 bases, with 16 bases between them. The CDR3 totals 16 residues. The CDR3 reads CASSGVGDTLSYEQYF. The CDR3 DNA follows: TGTGCCAGCAGTGGGGTAGGGGACACCCTCTCCTACGAGCAGTACTTC.